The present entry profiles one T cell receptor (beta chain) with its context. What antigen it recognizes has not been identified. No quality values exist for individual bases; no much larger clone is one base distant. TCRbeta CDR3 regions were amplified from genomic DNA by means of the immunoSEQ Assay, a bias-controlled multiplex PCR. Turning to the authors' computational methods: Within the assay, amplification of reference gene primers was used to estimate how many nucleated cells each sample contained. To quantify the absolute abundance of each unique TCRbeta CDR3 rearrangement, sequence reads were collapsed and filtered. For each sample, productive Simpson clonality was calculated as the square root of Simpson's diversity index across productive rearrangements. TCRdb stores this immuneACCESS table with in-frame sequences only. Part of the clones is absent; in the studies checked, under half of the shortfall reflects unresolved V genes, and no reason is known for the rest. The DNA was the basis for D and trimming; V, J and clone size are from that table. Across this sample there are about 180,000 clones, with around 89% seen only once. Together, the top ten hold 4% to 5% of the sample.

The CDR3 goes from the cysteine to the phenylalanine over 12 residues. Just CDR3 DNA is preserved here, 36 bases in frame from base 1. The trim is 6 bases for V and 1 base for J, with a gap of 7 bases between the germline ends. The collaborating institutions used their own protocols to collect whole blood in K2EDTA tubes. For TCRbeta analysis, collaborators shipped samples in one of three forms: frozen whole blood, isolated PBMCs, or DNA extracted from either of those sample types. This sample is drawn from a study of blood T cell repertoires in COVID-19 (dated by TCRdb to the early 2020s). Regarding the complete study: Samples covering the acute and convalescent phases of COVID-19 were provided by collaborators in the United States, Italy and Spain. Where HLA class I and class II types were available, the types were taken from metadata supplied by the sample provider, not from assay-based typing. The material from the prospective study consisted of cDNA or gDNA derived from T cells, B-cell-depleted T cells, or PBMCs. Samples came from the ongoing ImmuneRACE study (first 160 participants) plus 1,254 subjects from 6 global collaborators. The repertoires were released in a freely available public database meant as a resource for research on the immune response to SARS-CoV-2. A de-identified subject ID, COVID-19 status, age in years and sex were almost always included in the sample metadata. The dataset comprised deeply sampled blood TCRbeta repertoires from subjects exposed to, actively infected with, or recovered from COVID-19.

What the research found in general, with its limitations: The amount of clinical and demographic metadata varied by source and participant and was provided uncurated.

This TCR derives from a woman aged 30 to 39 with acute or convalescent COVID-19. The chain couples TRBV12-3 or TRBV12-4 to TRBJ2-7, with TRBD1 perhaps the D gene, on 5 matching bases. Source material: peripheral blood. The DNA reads TGTGCCAGCAGATACAGGTCCTACGAGCAGTACTTC. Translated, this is CASRYRSYEQYF.